Each of the 20 T cell receptor beta chains below was sequenced from the same sample in a study of cytomegalovirus exposure and HLA in healthy donors. 60 Vbeta and 13 Jbeta primers were used in PCR. The protocol was immunoSEQ multiplex PCR, while the TCRdb copy is restricted to in-frame clones and leaves out a portion. The sample's table shows about 170,000 clones. Source material: PBMCs. The receptors come from a woman between 18 and 29 years old in good health and CMV-seropositive.

This chain joins TRBV5-5 and TRBJ2-1, with 12 bases that match TRBD2. V shed 4 bases and J 8 bases; nucleotides not matched to a gene: 7. The CDR3 sequence is 15 residues long. Germline values: CDR1 SGHKS, CDR2 YYEKEE (reference sequence). CDR3 region: CASSLPSGGAHEQFF. The CDR3 DNA is TGTGCCAGCAGCCTCCCTAGCGGGGGGGCCCATGAGCAGTTCTTC.

The chain combines TRBV6-5 with TRBJ1-1; D might be TRBD1 (6 bases). Trimming stripped 4 bases from V and 5 bases from J, with 11 bases between. Germline-derived CDR1 and CDR2 are MNHEY and SVGAGI. The CDR3 runs to 13 residues. DNA of the CDR3: TGTGCCAGCAGTTTTAACAGGGCTACTGAAGCTTTCTTT. This gives the protein CASSFNRATEAFF.

The J gene is TRBJ2-5, the V gene TRBV5-1; no reliable D call. The DNA end is a closer match to TRBJ2-7, so the J assignment may be wrong. The CDR3 spans 14 residues. CDR1 is SGHRS and CDR2 is YFSETQ in the germline V gene. For the CDR3, the DNA is TGCGCCAGCAGTCTGGGCTCGAGCTCCTACGAGCAGTACTTC. Protein: CASSLGSSSYEQYF.

The J gene is TRBJ2-3, the V gene TRBV5-1; 7 positions agree with TRBD2. V lost 0 bases and J lost 4; bases outside the gene matches: 2. The CDR3 has 14 residues. Germline V lookup: CDR1 SGHRS, CDR2 YFSETQ. In nucleotides, the CDR3 is TGCGCCAGCAGCTTGGGACTAGCTGCAGATACGCAGTATTTT. Protein product: CASSLGLAADTQYF.

The chain carries TRBV6-5 and TRBJ2-5; D unclear. The V end lost 5 bases, the J end lost 5 bases, and 15 bases lay between the germline ends. CDR1 MNHEY and CDR2 SVGAGI come from the germline V gene. The CDR3 loop spans 14 amino acids. The CDR3 DNA follows: TGTGCCAGCAGTCGGAGCGAGTGGTGGGAGACCCAGTACTTC. This sequence encodes CASSRSEWWETQYF.

V usage is TRBV12-2 and J usage is TRBJ2-7; the table assigns TRBD1, which was not confirmed against the DNA. TRBV12-2 is a recognized pseudogene. The CDR3 is 17 amino acids. The chain's CDR3 is CASRPQRLIGKCRKQYF. The DNA for the CDR3 is TGTGCAAGTCGCCCCCAAAGGCTGATCGGAAAGTGCAGGAAGCAGTACTTC.

V and J are TRBV30 and TRBJ1-3; possible D gene TRBD1, 6 bases. Trimming stripped 7 bases from V and 0 bases from J, with 10 bases between. Germline assignment: CDR1 GTSNPN and CDR2 SVGIG (reference sequence). The length of the CDR3 is 13 residues. CDR3 sequence reads: CASGQSSGNTIYF. Here the CDR3 DNA reads TGTGCCTCAGGACAGAGCTCTGGAAACACCATATATTTT.

J is TRBJ1-4 and V is TRBV15, with 9 bases aligning to TRBD1. Trimming took 7 bases from V and 6 from J; bases not matched to a gene: 9. Germline CDR1 is LNHNV and CDR2 is YYDKDF (reference sequence). The CDR3 has 15 amino acids. In DNA, the CDR3 is TGTGCCACCACCCAGACAGGGGGAGTCGATGAAAAACTGTTTTTT. It is translated as CATTQTGGVDEKLFF.

The chain uses TRBV19 and TRBJ1-2; 7 positions agree with TRBD1. J gave up 7 bases and V 5 bases, and 10 bases lay outside the gene matches. This CDR3 has 14 amino acids. Germline V CDR1 and CDR2: LNHDA, SQIVND (reference sequence). CDR3 DNA sequence: TGTGCCAGTAGTCTCCGGGGGACAGAAGGTGGCTACACCTTC. The encoded protein is CASSLRGTEGGYTF.

CDR3 protein: CASSMDRHQPQHF. The CDR3 DNA is TGTGCCAGTAGTATGGACAGGCATCAGCCCCAGCATTTT. The V gene is TRBV19, the J gene TRBJ1-5; 7 positions agree with TRBD1. In germline, CDR1 is LNHDA, CDR2 SQIVND (reference sequence). V dropped 3 bases and J dropped 5; count of bases not matched to a gene: 1. CDR3 length equals 13 residues.

This chain uses TRBV29-1 with TRBJ2-3; D remains unclear. V was cut by 5 bases and J by 11 bases, with 11 bases left in between. This CDR3 is built from 10 residues. Germline-derived CDR1 and CDR2 are SQVTM and ANQGSEA. CDR3 sequence reads: CSVIRGWQYF. CDR3 DNA sequence: TGCAGCGTTATTCGAGGATGGCAGTATTTT.

The chain is built from TRBV7-8 and TRBJ1-4; TRBD1 might be the D (6 bases). Germline assignment: CDR1 SGHVS and CDR2 FQNEAQ. This CDR3 contains 15 residues. Trimming took 1 base from V and 2 from J, leaving 8 bases between them. This CDR3 is CASSLGGRTNEKLFF. DNA for the CDR3: TGTGCCAGCAGCTTAGGGGGGCGGACTAATGAAAAACTGTTTTTT.

The chain couples TRBV27 to TRBJ2-1, with TRBD2 as a possible D gene (5 bases). Deletions cut 6 bases from V and 3 bases from J, with 18 bases between. Looked up from germline, CDR1 is MNHEY and CDR2 is SMNVEV (reference sequence). The CDR3 is 16 amino acids. CDR3 sequence: CASSGPTYSGYNEQFF. The CDR3 DNA follows: TGTGCCAGCAGCGGGCCGACATACAGCGGCTACAATGAGCAGTTCTTC.

This chain links TRBV12-5 with TRBJ2-7; TRBD1 is a possible D gene (6 bases). V gave up 2 bases and J gave up 4 bases, with 21 bases separating them. This CDR3 has 17 amino acids. Germline V lookup: CDR1 LGHNT, CDR2 FRNRAP. The CDR3 loop is CASGLKTTGTLWYEQYF. The CDR3 DNA reads TGTGCTAGTGGTTTGAAAACGACAGGAACATTATGGTACGAGCAGTACTTC.

CDR3 sequence reads: CASSPTGGGGYTF. The CDR3, as DNA: TGTGCCAGCAGCCCAACAGGGGGAGGGGGCTACACCTTC. V is TRBV7-3 and J is TRBJ1-2, with TRBD1 identical over 8 bases. Germline CDR1 is SGHTA and CDR2 is FQGTGA. This CDR3 is built from 13 residues. The J segment lost 8 bases and the V segment lost 5 bases, leaving 7 bases of the junction unmatched. Full variable domain (missing parts from reference TRBV7-3 and TRBJ1-2): GAGVSQTPSNKVTEKGKYVELRCDPISGHTALYWYRQSLGQGPEFLIYFQGTGAADDSGLPNDRFFAVRPEGSVSTLKIQRTERGDSAVYLCASSPTGGGGYTFGSGTRLTVV.

The chain links TRBV7-9 to TRBJ2-1; D not resolved. Germline V gene sequence: CDR1 SEHNR, CDR2 FQNEAQ (reference sequence). The CDR3 consists of 13 residues. The V end was cut by 5 bases, the J end by 8 bases, with 13 bases between. Here the CDR3 reads CASSKARPDEQFF. Here the CDR3 DNA reads TGTGCCAGCAGCAAAGCTAGGCCGGATGAGCAGTTCTTC.

The chain combines TRBV10-2 with TRBJ1-1; D gene unclear. Trimming removed 3 bases at V and 2 bases at J, with 4 bases between. Germline lookup yields CDR1 WSHSY and CDR2 SAAADI. This CDR3 comprises 12 residues. As DNA, the CDR3 is TGCGCCAGCAGTGACCCAAACACTGAAGCTTTCTTT. Protein product: CASSDPNTEAFF.

The V gene is TRBV29-1, the J gene TRBJ2-7, with TRBD2 identical over 9 bases. Germline V CDR1 and CDR2: SQVTM, ANQGSEA. The CDR3 spans 13 residues. V was clipped by 4 bases and J by 4 bases; unmatched bases: 5. This CDR3 is CSVAASGTYEQYF. The CDR3 nucleotides read TGCAGCGTTGCGGCTAGCGGGACATACGAGCAGTACTTC.

This chain connects TRBV30 to TRBJ2-5; tentative D call: TRBD2 (6 bases). The CDR3 is 14 amino acids. Between the trimmed V and J ends, which lost 4 bases and 4 bases, there was a span of 16 bases. The germline V gene encodes CDR1 GTSNPN and CDR2 SVGIG (reference sequence). In DNA, the CDR3 is TGTGCCTGGATCGGGGACTCCGAACCAGAGACCCAGTACTTC. Its translation: CAWIGDSEPETQYF.

The chain carries TRBV5-1 and TRBJ1-1, with 9 bases fitting TRBD1. J was trimmed by 1 base and V by 6 bases; bases with no gene match: 13. Looked up from germline, CDR1 is SGHRS and CDR2 is YFSETQ. The CDR3 totals 17 residues. The DNA for the CDR3 is TGCGCCAGCAAGGATCCCGGGACAGGGTTACCGAACACTGAAGCTTTCTTT. This sequence encodes CASKDPGTGLPNTEAFF.